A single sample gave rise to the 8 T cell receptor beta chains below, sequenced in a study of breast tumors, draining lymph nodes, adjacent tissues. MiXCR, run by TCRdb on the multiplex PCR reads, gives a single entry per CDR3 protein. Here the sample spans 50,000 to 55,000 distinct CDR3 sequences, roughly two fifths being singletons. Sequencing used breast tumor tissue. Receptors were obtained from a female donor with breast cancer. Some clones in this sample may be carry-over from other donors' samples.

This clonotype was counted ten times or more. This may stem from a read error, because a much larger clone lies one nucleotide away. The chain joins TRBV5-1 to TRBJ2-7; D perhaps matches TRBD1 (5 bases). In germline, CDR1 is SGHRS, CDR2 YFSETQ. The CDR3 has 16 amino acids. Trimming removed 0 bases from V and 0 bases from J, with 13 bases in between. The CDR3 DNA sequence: TGCGCCAGCAGCTTGGGTTGGGGCGGCAGCTCCTACGAGCAGTACTTC. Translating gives CASSLGWGGSSYEQYF. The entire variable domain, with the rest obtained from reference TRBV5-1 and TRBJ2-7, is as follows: KAGVTQTPRYLIKTRGQQVTLSCSPISGHRSVSWYQQTPGQGLQFLFEYFSETQRNKGNFPGRFSGRQFSNSRSEMNVSTLELGDSALYLCASSLGWGGSSYEQYFGPGTRLTVT.

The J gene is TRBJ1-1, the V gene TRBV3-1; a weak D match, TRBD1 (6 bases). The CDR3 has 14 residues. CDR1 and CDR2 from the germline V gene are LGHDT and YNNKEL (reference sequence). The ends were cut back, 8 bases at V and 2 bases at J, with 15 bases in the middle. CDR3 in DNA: TGTGCCAGCCAGGGGCGGGCGGGTAACACTGAAGCTTTCTTT. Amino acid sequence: CASQGRAGNTEAFF.

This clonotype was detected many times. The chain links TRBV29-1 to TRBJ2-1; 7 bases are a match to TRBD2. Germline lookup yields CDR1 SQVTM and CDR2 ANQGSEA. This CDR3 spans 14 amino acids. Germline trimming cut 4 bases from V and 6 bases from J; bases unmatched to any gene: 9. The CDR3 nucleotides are TGCAGCGTTGTGAGCGGGGCCCTTCTCAATGAGCAGTTCTTC. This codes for CSVVSGALLNEQFF.

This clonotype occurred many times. CDR3 nucleotide sequence: TGTGCCAGCAGCCGAAACACGGGGTCTAACTATGGCTACACCTTC. Translating it yields CASSRNTGSNYGYTF. V gene TRBV12-3 or TRBV12-4 combines with J gene TRBJ1-2; no clear D gene. The CDR3 extends over 15 amino acids. Trimming pared 6 bases from V and 0 bases from J, leaving 14 bases between.

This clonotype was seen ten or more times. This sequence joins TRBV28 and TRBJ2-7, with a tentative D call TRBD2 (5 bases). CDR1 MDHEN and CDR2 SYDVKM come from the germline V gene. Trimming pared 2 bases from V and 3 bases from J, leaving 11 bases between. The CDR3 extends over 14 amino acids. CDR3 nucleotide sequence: TGTGCCAGCAGTTTACACGAGGGAGTCTACGAGCAGTACTTC. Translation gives CASSLHEGVYEQYF.

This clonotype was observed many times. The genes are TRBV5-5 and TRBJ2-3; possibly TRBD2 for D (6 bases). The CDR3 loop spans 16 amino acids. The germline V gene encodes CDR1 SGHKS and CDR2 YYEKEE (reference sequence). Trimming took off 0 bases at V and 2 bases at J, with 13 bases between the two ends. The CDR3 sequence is CASSLVRDWITDTQYF. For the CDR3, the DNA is TGTGCCAGCAGCTTGGTACGGGACTGGATCACAGATACGCAGTATTTT.

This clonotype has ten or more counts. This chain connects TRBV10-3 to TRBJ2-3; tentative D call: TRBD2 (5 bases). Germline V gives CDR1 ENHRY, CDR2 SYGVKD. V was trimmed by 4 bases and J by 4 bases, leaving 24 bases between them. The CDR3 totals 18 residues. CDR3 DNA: TGTGCCATCAGTGGGGCAAGCGGCAGTTTTTCCGGGGCAGATACGCAGTATTTT. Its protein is CAISGASGSFSGADTQYF.

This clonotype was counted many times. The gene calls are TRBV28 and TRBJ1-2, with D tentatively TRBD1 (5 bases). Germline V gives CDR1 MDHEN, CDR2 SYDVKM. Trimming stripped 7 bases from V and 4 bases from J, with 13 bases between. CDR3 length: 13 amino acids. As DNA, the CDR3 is TGTGCCAGCACTCTCGGGGCCCGCTATGGCTACACCTTC. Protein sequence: CASTLGARYGYTF.